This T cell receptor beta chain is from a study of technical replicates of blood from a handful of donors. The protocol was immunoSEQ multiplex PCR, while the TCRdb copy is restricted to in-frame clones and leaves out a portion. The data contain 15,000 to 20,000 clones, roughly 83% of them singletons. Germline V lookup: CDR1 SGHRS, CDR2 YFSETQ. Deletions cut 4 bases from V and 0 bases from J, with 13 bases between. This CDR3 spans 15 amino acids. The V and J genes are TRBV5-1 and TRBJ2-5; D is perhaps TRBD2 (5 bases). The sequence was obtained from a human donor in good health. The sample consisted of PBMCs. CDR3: CASSPQGLYQETQYF. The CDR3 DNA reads TGCGCCAGCAGCCCCCAAGGACTGTACCAAGAGACCCAGTACTTC.